Below, 23 T cell receptor beta chains from the same sample are listed, as sequenced in a study of blood T cell repertoires in COVID-19. This table comes from immunoSEQ multiplex PCR, and its TCRdb copy is limited to in-frame clones, with some not included. The sample gives 350,000 to 450,000 clones, 88% of which show up once; approximately 1.5% is in the top ten. Sequenced sample: PBMCs or T cells enriched from blood (not recorded which). The receptor source for this set is a woman between 18 and 29 years old who had been exposed to COVID-19.

The V gene is TRBV6-2 or TRBV6-3, the J gene TRBJ2-1, with 8 bases that match TRBD2. The germline gives CDR1 MNHEY, CDR2 SVGEGT. The CDR3 is 18 residues long. The J segment lost 0 bases and the V segment lost 5 bases, leaving 12 bases of the junction unmatched. The CDR3 is CASSGGLAGGTSYNEQFF. Here the CDR3 DNA reads TGTGCCAGCAGTGGTGGACTTGCGGGGGGTACCTCCTACAATGAGCAGTTCTTC.

V usage is TRBV28 and J usage is TRBJ1-6; a weak D match, TRBD1 (5 bases). This CDR3 has 14 residues. Germline loops: CDR1 MDHEN, CDR2 SYDVKM. Deletions cut 2 bases from V and 10 bases from J, with 12 bases between. CDR3 residues: CASSLPAGYSPLHF. CDR3 nucleotide sequence: TGTGCCAGCAGTTTACCGGCAGGGTACTCACCCCTCCACTTT.

The rearrangement uses TRBV5-8 and TRBJ1-1, with D maybe TRBD1 (5 bases). The CDR3 consists of 13 residues. Trimming shortened V by 4 bases and J by 8 bases, and 15 bases separated the two germline ends. Germline V gives CDR1 SGHTS, CDR2 YDEGEE. The CDR3 DNA follows: TGTGCCAGCAGCGGGAACCGACAGACCGAAGCTTTCTTT. It specifies CASSGNRQTEAFF.

The chain carries TRBV15 and TRBJ2-7; possible D gene TRBD1, 5 bases. Germline values: CDR1 LNHNV, CDR2 YYDKDF (reference sequence). CDR3 size: 14 residues. Between the trimmed V and J ends, which lost 1 base and 4 bases, there was a span of 11 bases. CDR3 sequence reads: CATSRATGPYEQYF. CDR3 bases: TGTGCCACCAGCAGAGCAACAGGCCCTTACGAGCAGTACTTC.

The rearrangement links TRBV6-4 to TRBJ1-5; D is perhaps TRBD1 (6 bases). The CDR3 loop spans 15 amino acids. Trimming cost V 6 bases and J 6 bases, with 18 bases left between them. Per germline, CDR1 MRHNA and CDR2 SNTAGT. The CDR3 region is CASSLEGGVGQPQHF. The CDR3 DNA is TGTGCCAGCAGCCTAGAGGGGGGGGTCGGTCAGCCCCAGCATTTT.

This rearrangement joins TRBV24-1 to TRBJ2-5; a weak D match, TRBD2 (7 bases). Germline V gives CDR1 KGHDR, CDR2 SFDVKD. Trimming stripped 7 bases from V and 4 bases from J, with 15 bases between. The CDR3 consists of 14 residues. DNA for the CDR3: TGTGCCACCAGGGACGGGGGGCCAGGAGAGACCCAGTACTTC. Its translation is CATRDGGPGETQYF.

The chain recombines TRBV5-5 with TRBJ2-7; 7 bases align to TRBD1. This CDR3 has 14 amino acids. With 7 bases clipped from V and 4 bases from J, the junction kept 11 bases outside the gene matches. Germline CDR1 reads SGHKS; CDR2 reads YYEKEE (reference sequence). The CDR3 loop reads CASAFSGTAYEQYF. The DNA of the CDR3 is TGTGCCAGCGCATTCTCGGGGACAGCTTACGAGCAGTACTTC.

The CDR3 sequence: CAIRSTSGLLVGELFF. The CDR3, as DNA: TGTGCCATCCGATCGACTAGCGGTCTATTGGTCGGGGAGCTGTTTTTT. The chain links TRBV15 to TRBJ2-2, with 9 positions matching TRBD2. Trimming took 10 bases from V and 7 from J; bases not matched to a gene: 16. The CDR3 has 16 residues. Germline CDR1 reads LNHNV; CDR2 reads YYDKDF (reference sequence). Complete variable domain (other parts from reference TRBV15 and TRBJ2-2): DAMVIQNPRYQVTQFGKPVTLSCSQTLNHNVMYWYQQKSSQAPKLLFHYYDKDFNNEADTPDNFQSRRPNTSFCFLDIRSPGLGDTAMYLCAIRSTSGLLVGELFFGEGSRLTVL.

This sequence joins TRBV7-9 and TRBJ2-3; 8 bases are shared with TRBD1. Germline values: CDR1 SEHNR, CDR2 FQNEAQ (reference sequence). The length of the CDR3 is 16 residues. The junction had 7 bases not matched to a gene; V was cut back by 5 bases and J by 0 bases. CDR3 nucleotide sequence: TGTGCCAGCAGCCGCGGACAGGGCGGGAGCACAGATACGCAGTATTTT. Encoded protein: CASSRGQGGSTDTQYF.

The chain combines TRBV28 with TRBJ2-2; a possible D gene is TRBD2 (6 bases). Germline V gene sequence: CDR1 MDHEN, CDR2 SYDVKM. The V end was cut by 6 bases, the J end by 2 bases, with 10 bases between. CDR3 length: 14 amino acids. CDR3 residues: CASRPGLNTGELFF. CDR3 coding DNA: TGTGCCAGCAGACCGGGACTTAACACCGGGGAGCTGTTTTTT.

The V call is TRBV2, the J call TRBJ2-7, with 9 bases aligning to TRBD1. After removal of 7 bases from V and 0 bases from J, the junction contained 4 bases not matched to a gene. The CDR3 runs to 14 residues. Germline V CDR1 and CDR2: SNHLY, FYNNEI. The CDR3 region has the DNA TGTGCCAGCAAACCGGGACAGGGCTCCTACGAGCAGTACTTC. Residues: CASKPGQGSYEQYF.

This clone occurred a few times. CDR3 residues: CASSDWVSQGESGEQYF. CDR3 DNA: TGTGCCAGCAGTGACTGGGTTTCACAGGGGGAATCGGGCGAGCAGTACTTC. This chain connects TRBV6-4 to TRBJ2-7; 8 positions match TRBD1. The CDR3 totals 17 residues. V lost 1 base, J lost 6 bases, and 14 bases stayed unmatched. Germline values: CDR1 MRHNA, CDR2 SNTAGT.

The chain recombines TRBV27 with TRBJ1-5; D unresolved. This CDR3 spans 14 amino acids. V shed 3 bases and J shed 0 bases, with 6 bases lying between them. The germline gives CDR1 MNHEY, CDR2 SMNVEV (reference sequence). CDR3 region: CASSLSGSNQPQHF. As DNA, the CDR3 is TGTGCCAGCAGTTTGTCGGGTAGCAATCAGCCCCAGCATTTT.

This rearrangement joins TRBV7-9 to TRBJ2-2; TRBD1 agrees at 7 bases. V gave up 5 bases and J gave up 3 bases; unmatched junction bases: 3. The CDR3 is made up of 14 amino acids. The germline V gene has CDR1 SEHNR and CDR2 FQNEAQ (reference sequence). The DNA of the CDR3 is TGTGCCAGCAGCCCCGACAGGGACACCGGGGAGCTGTTTTTT. It encodes CASSPDRDTGELFF. The full variable domain, with the rest looked up from reference TRBV7-9 and TRBJ2-2, is DTGVSQNPRHKITKRGQNVTFRCDPISEHNRLYWYRQTLGQGPEFLTYFQNEAQLEKSRLLSDRFSAERPKGSFSTLEIQRTEQGDSAMYLCASSPDRDTGELFFGEGSRLTVL.

The rearrangement uses TRBV5-1 and TRBJ2-1; TRBD2 is a possible D gene (5 bases). Trimming took 5 bases from V and 3 from J, leaving 9 bases between them. Germline assignment: CDR1 SGHRS and CDR2 YFSETQ. The CDR3 loop spans 13 amino acids. Written as DNA, the CDR3 is TGCGCCAGCAGTCCGACTAACTACAATGAGCAGTTCTTC. Encoded protein: CASSPTNYNEQFF.

The gene calls are TRBV6-6 and TRBJ2-1; 7 nucleotides match TRBD2. The V gene's germline CDR1 is MNHNY and CDR2 SVGAGI (reference sequence). The V and J ends lost 5 bases and 0 bases, in that order; junction bases with no gene match: 16. CDR3 size: 19 residues. DNA for the CDR3: TGTGCCAGCAGTCACCGGACGGGGGGAAAATCGAGCTCCTACAATGAGCAGTTCTTC. Amino acids: CASSHRTGGKSSSYNEQFF.

The rearrangement joins TRBV5-1 to TRBJ2-3; 13 bases are a match to TRBD2. The length of the CDR3 is 18 residues. Germline values: CDR1 SGHRS, CDR2 YFSETQ. V gave up 2 bases and J gave up 1 base; unmatched junction bases: 7. The CDR3 sequence: CASSLQPGTSGGTDTQYF. The CDR3 bases are TGCGCCAGCAGCTTACAACCCGGGACTAGCGGGGGCACAGATACGCAGTATTTT.

The V gene is TRBV5-1, the J gene TRBJ1-1; the D gene is possibly TRBD1 (6 bases). V was clipped by 0 bases and J by 7 bases, with 10 bases between them. This CDR3 region has 13 residues. CDR1 SGHRS and CDR2 YFSETQ come from the germline V gene. The CDR3 DNA sequence: TGCGCCAGCAGCTTGGGGGGGCCCGGTGAAGCTTTCTTT. This codes for CASSLGGPGEAFF.

The chain joins TRBV28 to TRBJ2-7; 11 bases line up with TRBD2. There are 17 residues in the CDR3. The junction had 13 bases not matched to a gene; V was cut back by 4 bases and J by 5 bases. The V gene's germline CDR1 is MDHEN and CDR2 SYDVKM. The CDR3 bases are TGTGCCAGCAGTTATCTCCGTCTAGCGGGAGGTGAACACGAGCAGTACTTC. The encoded protein is CASSYLRLAGGEHEQYF.

The rearrangement links TRBV28 to TRBJ1-1; 9 bases are shared with TRBD1. CDR3 length: 15 residues. V was clipped by 4 bases and J by 5 bases; unmatched bases: 8. Germline lookup yields CDR1 MDHEN and CDR2 SYDVKM. Written as DNA, the CDR3 is TGTGCCAGCAGTTCTTCCGGGACAGGGAGGACTGAAGCTTTCTTT. Translated: CASSSSGTGRTEAFF.

The genes are TRBV18 and TRBJ2-1; weak D call: TRBD2 (5 bases). Germline V gives CDR1 KGHSH, CDR2 LQKENI. The CDR3 is made up of 13 amino acids. Trimming removed 1 base from V and 5 bases from J, with 6 bases in between. CDR3 loop: CASSPRGNNEQFF. CDR3 in DNA: TGTGCCAGCTCACCACGAGGGAACAATGAGCAGTTCTTC.

V usage is TRBV6-5 and J usage is TRBJ1-4, with 9 positions matching TRBD1. The V and J ends lost 8 bases and 7 bases, in that order; junction bases with no gene match: 11. This CDR3 is 15 amino acids long. The germline V gene encodes CDR1 MNHEY and CDR2 SVGAGI. The CDR3 nucleotides read TGTGCCAGCTCGGGACAGGGCCTTCGAGGTGAAAAACTGTTTTTT. It codes for CASSGQGLRGEKLFF.

The rearrangement joins TRBV18 to TRBJ2-5, with 13 bases aligning to TRBD2. The junction had 2 bases not matched to a gene; V was cut back by 3 bases and J by 4 bases. Per germline, CDR1 KGHSH and CDR2 LQKENI. This CDR3 has 15 amino acids. The CDR3 coding sequence is TGTGCCAGCTCACCCCGGACTAGCGGGAGAGAGACCCAGTACTTC. The encoded protein is CASSPRTSGRETQYF.